These T cell receptor beta chains were read from a single sample in a study of control samples from healthy donors and cancer patients. Repertoires were generated with immunoSEQ multiplex PCR, while TCRdb's copy carries only in-frame clones and drops some. The sample has around 110,000 clones, approximately 93% seen once. Sequenced input: blood. These receptors all come from a man aged 25 to 45 in good health. The CDR3 runs from the conserved cysteine through the conserved F or W. A D gene is named only where the DNA matches it firmly. The listing skips clone size in some rows; elsewhere it reads once, few, many or a size class.

j_call v_call clone_size d_call cdr3_aa cdr3_nt
TRBJ2-3 TRBV9 - TRBD2 CASSGGGGDRTDTQYF TGTGCCAGCAGCGGGGGGGGAGGGGACCGCACAGATACGCAGTATTTT
TRBJ2-1 TRBV9 - - CASSARGRYEQFF TGTGCCAGCAGTGCGCGGGGTAGGTATGAGCAGTTCTTC
TRBJ2-3 TRBV2 - TRBD1 CASSEGVWAGGLTQYF TGTGCCAGCAGTGAAGGTGTTTGGGCAGGGGGCCTTACGCAGTATTTT
TRBJ1-1 TRBV27 - - CASSSSWSMNTEAFF -
TRBJ1-2 TRBV9 - TRBD1 CASSAFLPIGQDHGYTF TGTGCCAGCAGCGCCTTTCTCCCAATAGGACAGGACCATGGCTACACCTTC
TRBJ1-2 TRBV27 - - CASRTGTGGRRGYTF TGTGCCAGCAGAACAGGCACAGGAGGCCGTCGTGGCTACACCTTC
TRBJ2-3 TRBV5-6 - TRBD1 CASSLLGDSVGDTQYF TGTGCCAGCAGCTTGTTGGGGGACAGCGTCGGAGATACGCAGTATTTT
TRBJ2-3 TRBV2 - TRBD2 CASSGGLAGSTDTQYF TGTGCCAGCAGCGGCGGGCTAGCGGGGAGCACAGATACGCAGTATTTT
TRBJ2-1 TRBV7-3 - - CASSLTSTGQSDLFF TGTGCCAGCAGCTTAACCTCCACAGGGCAGTCGGACCTTTTCTTC
TRBJ2-6 TRBV18 few - CASSPGGPRPGANVLTF TGTGCCAGCTCACCGGGGGGGCCGCGTCCTGGGGCCAACGTCCTGACTTTC
TRBJ1-1 TRBV3-1/TRBV3-2 few - CASSLGTGPEAFF TGTGCCAGCAGCCTCGGGACCGGCCCTGAAGCTTTCTTT
TRBJ1-4 TRBV4-1 - - CASSQVSAGWGEKLFF TGCGCCAGCAGCCAAGTCTCGGCAGGGTGGGGTGAAAAACTGTTTTTT
TRBJ2-7 TRBV6-5 few TRBD2 CASSYSPAGGGEQYF TGTGCCAGCAGTTACTCCCCAGCGGGGGGAGGCGAGCAGTACTTC
TRBJ2-5 TRBV21-1 - - CASSNGGGPISQETQYF TGTGCCAGCAGCAACGGGGGGGGGCCGATCTCCCAAGAGACCCAGTACTTC
TRBJ2-7 TRBV27 few - CASSFTGLSSYEQYF TGTGCCAGCAGCTTTACAGGGTTGAGCTCCTACGAGCAGTACTTC
TRBJ2-7 TRBV6-2/TRBV6-3 - - CASSYTGPYEQYF TGTGCCAGCAGTTACACAGGGCCGTACGAGCAGTACTTC
TRBJ1-3 TRBV18 - - CASSPEAGDSGNTIYF TGTGCCAGCTCACCAGAGGCAGGAGACTCTGGAAACACCATATATTTT
TRBJ2-2 TRBV3-1/TRBV3-2 - TRBD1 CASSHPGTGMNTGELFF TGTGCCAGCAGCCACCCCGGGACAGGGATGAACACCGGGGAGCTGTTTTTT
TRBJ2-3 TRBV11-3 - TRBD2 CASSTGLAGGGTDTQYF TGTGCCAGCAGCACGGGACTAGCGGGGGGGGGCACAGATACGCAGTATTTT
TRBJ2-6 TRBV3-1/TRBV3-2 - TRBD2 CASSGTSGGVAFSGANVLTF TGTGCCAGCAGCGGGACTAGCGGGGGGGTTGCGTTCTCTGGGGCCAACGTCCTGACTTTC
TRBJ1-1 TRBV27 - TRBD1 CASSLGYLQGKDTEAFF TGTGCCAGCAGTTTGGGGTATTTACAGGGGAAGGACACTGAAGCTTTCTTT
TRBJ1-2 TRBV6-4 - - CASSDSADRHYGYTF TGTGCCAGCAGTGACTCGGCCGATAGGCACTATGGCTACACCTTC
TRBJ2-5 TRBV14 - - CASSQAWGREYQETQYF TGTGCCAGCAGCCAAGCTTGGGGGAGAGAGTACCAAGAGACCCAGTACTTC
TRBJ1-2 TRBV28 - - CASSLNTNYGYTF TGTGCCAGCAGCCTAAATACTAACTATGGCTACACCTTC
TRBJ1-2 TRBV19 - TRBD1 CASSIDLETGMNYGYTF TGTGCCAGTAGTATAGATCTCGAGACAGGGATGAACTATGGCTACACCTTC
TRBJ1-1 TRBV10-3 - TRBD1 CAIGQGQPNTEAFF TGTGCCATCGGTCAGGGACAGCCGAACACTGAAGCTTTCTTT
TRBJ1-4 TRBV6-1 - TRBD1 CASSERMWGQGYEKLFF TGTGCCAGCAGTGAAAGGATGTGGGGACAGGGGTATGAAAAACTGTTTTTT
TRBJ1-1 TRBV19 few TRBD1 CASGRNRDRNTEAFF TGTGCCAGTGGCCGAAACCGGGACAGGAACACTGAAGCTTTCTTT
TRBJ2-2 TRBV9 - TRBD2 CASSVEVRAGVGKGELFF TGTGCCAGCAGCGTAGAGGTCAGAGCGGGGGTTGGAAAAGGGGAGCTGTTTTTT
TRBJ2-3 TRBV4-2 - TRBD2 CASSHHGTSGTDTQYF TGTGCCAGCAGCCACCATGGGACTAGCGGCACAGATACGCAGTATTTT
TRBJ1-5 TRBV25-1 - - CASSEYTGGASNQPQHF TGTGCCAGCAGTGAATATACAGGCGGGGCTAGCAATCAGCCCCAGCATTTT
TRBJ2-2 TRBV7-7 once - CASSLARDTGELFF TGTGCCAGCAGCTTGGCCAGGGACACCGGGGAGCTGTTTTTT
TRBJ1-4 TRBV28 - - CASRETSGKLFF TGTGCCAGCAGGGAGACGTCGGGAAAACTGTTTTTT
TRBJ1-4 TRBV18 - - CASSPEPAEKLFF TGTGCCAGCTCGCCGGAACCCGCTGAAAAACTGTTTTTT
TRBJ1-2 TRBV6-5 - TRBD1 CASRQGEGGYTF TGTGCCAGCAGGCAGGGGGAGGGTGGCTACACCTTC
TRBJ2-3 TRBV14 - - CASSPLAFTSTDTQYF TGTGCCAGCAGCCCCCTAGCGTTTACTAGCACAGATACGCAGTATTTT
TRBJ2-3 TRBV24-1 - - CATSDWSLSTDTQYF TGTGCCACCAGTGATTGGTCCCTAAGCACAGATACGCAGTATTTT
TRBJ1-5 TRBV2 - TRBD1 CASRAHQGASNQPQHF TGTGCCAGCAGGGCTCATCAGGGGGCAAGCAATCAGCCCCAGCATTTT
TRBJ2-1 TRBV6-5 - TRBD2 CASSRGLAMDEQFF TGTGCCAGCAGTAGGGGACTAGCTATGGATGAGCAGTTCTTC
TRBJ1-1 TRBV12-5 - TRBD1 CASGTNRGRAFF TGTGCTAGTGGTACCAACAGGGGGAGAGCTTTCTTT
TRBJ1-6 TRBV3-1/TRBV3-2 - TRBD1 CASSQSDRDNSPLHF TGTGCCAGCAGCCAATCGGACAGGGATAATTCACCCCTCCACTTT
TRBJ1-4 TRBV2 once - CASSVIGNEKLFF TGTGCCAGCAGTGTTATCGGTAATGAAAAACTGTTTTTT
TRBJ1-2 TRBV30 once - CAWTTRGFSTNYGYTF TGTGCCTGGACCACGAGGGGGTTCTCGACTAACTATGGCTACACCTTC
TRBJ1-4 TRBV19 - - CASSNFRGEKLFF TGTGCCAGTAGTAACTTCCGCGGCGAAAAACTGTTTTTT
TRBJ1-1 TRBV7-9 - - CASSLGERRPTEAFF TGTGCCAGCAGCTTGGGGGAGCGGCGCCCCACTGAAGCTTTCTTT
TRBJ2-5 TRBV3-1/TRBV3-2 - - CASSRQLWSTQETQYF TGTGCCAGCAGCCGTCAACTTTGGAGTACCCAAGAGACCCAGTACTTC